A selection of T cell receptor beta chains follows, all from one sample in a study of T cells after yellow fever vaccination. TCRdb reanalysed the 5' RACE reads using MiXCR and keeps one entry per CDR3 protein. The sample has around 250,000 distinct CDR3 sequences; less than 8.5% are singletons. The sample was CD4+ T cells sorted from PBMCs, taken 15 days after the yellow fever booster vaccination. The receptors originated from a man aged 25 to 45 who received the YFV17D yellow fever vaccine. Both conserved end residues are part of each CDR3. The D gene is left open where the match is weak. Expanded clones get a size class; other rows say once, few or many, or leave the size out.

d_gene: TRBD1
abundance: many
v_gene: TRBV15
j_gene: TRBJ2-5
CDR3nt: TGTGCCACCAGCAGAAAGGACAGGGGGCTGGAGACCCAGTACTTC
CDR3aa: CATSRKDRGLETQYF

d_gene: NA
abundance: many
v_gene: TRBV5-6
j_gene: TRBJ2-7
CDR3nt: TGTGCCAGCAGCTTGATGGTGGCCCACGAGCAGTACTTC
CDR3aa: CASSLMVAHEQYF

d_gene: TRBD2
abundance: NA
v_gene: TRBV5-6
j_gene: TRBJ2-3
CDR3nt: TGTGCCAGCAGCGGACTAGCGGAGGTCACAGATACGCAGTATTTT
CDR3aa: CASSGLAEVTDTQYF

d_gene: NA
abundance: many
v_gene: TRBV5-1
j_gene: TRBJ1-1
CDR3nt: TGCGCCAGCAGGTCCGGTGACGAAGCTTTCTTT
CDR3aa: CASRSGDEAFF

d_gene: NA
abundance: NA
v_gene: TRBV5-1
j_gene: TRBJ2-7
CDR3nt: TGCGCCAGCAGCTTGGCCGGGGTGTCCTACGAGCAGTACTTC
CDR3aa: CASSLAGVSYEQYF

d_gene: TRBD2
abundance: NA
v_gene: TRBV5-6
j_gene: TRBJ2-1
CDR3nt: TGTGACAGCAGCTTGAGGACTAGCGGGAGAGGTTTCCACAATGAGCAGTTCTTC
CDR3aa: CDSSLRTSGRGFHNEQFF

d_gene: TRBD2
abundance: few
v_gene: TRBV10-1
j_gene: TRBJ2-1
CDR3nt: TGCGCCAGCAGTGAGTCCACTAGCGGGAAGAATGAGCAGTTCTTC
CDR3aa: CASSESTSGKNEQFF

d_gene: NA
abundance: NA
v_gene: TRBV5-1
j_gene: TRBJ2-1
CDR3nt: TGCGCCAGCAGCCCCGTCGCGAGGGCAGGAGGCAATGAGCAGTTCTTC
CDR3aa: CASSPVARAGGNEQFF

d_gene: NA
abundance: few
v_gene: TRBV2
j_gene: TRBJ1-2
CDR3nt: TGTGCCAGCACCTCTGGGGGGAATTATGGCTACACCTTC
CDR3aa: CASTSGGNYGYTF

d_gene: NA
abundance: many
v_gene: TRBV20-1
j_gene: TRBJ2-7
CDR3nt: TGCAGTGCTAGTGGCGGGACGCAGGGCTACGAGCAGTACTTC
CDR3aa: CSASGGTQGYEQYF

d_gene: NA
abundance: NA
v_gene: TRBV12-3/TRBV12-4
j_gene: TRBJ2-6
CDR3nt: TGTGCCAGCAGTCCCAGTGCCCGCTCTGGGGCCAACGTCCTGACTTTC
CDR3aa: CASSPSARSGANVLTF

d_gene: TRBD1
abundance: many
v_gene: TRBV7-2
j_gene: TRBJ2-7
CDR3nt: TGTGCCAGCAGCTTAGACGAGGGACAGTGGAAGTACTTC
CDR3aa: CASSLDEGQWKYF

d_gene: TRBD1
abundance: NA
v_gene: TRBV7-6
j_gene: TRBJ2-1
CDR3nt: TGTGCCAGCAGCCTGTCCCCACTGACAGGGGGGGTCGGTGAGCAGTTCTTC
CDR3aa: CASSLSPLTGGVGEQFF

d_gene: NA
abundance: many
v_gene: TRBV12-3/TRBV12-4
j_gene: TRBJ2-4
CDR3nt: TGTGCCAGCAGTTTGGGCGGCAGTATCGCCAAAAACATTCAGTACTTC
CDR3aa: CASSLGGSIAKNIQYF

d_gene: NA
abundance: few
v_gene: TRBV7-2
j_gene: TRBJ2-1
CDR3nt: TGTGCCAGCACCTCAGCGGCCCTCAATGAGCAGTTCTTC
CDR3aa: CASTSAALNEQFF

d_gene: NA
abundance: many
v_gene: TRBV15
j_gene: TRBJ2-3
CDR3nt: TGTGCCACCAGCAGAGATAACGCCGCTCCAGATACGCAGTATTTT
CDR3aa: CATSRDNAAPDTQYF

d_gene: TRBD1
abundance: NA
v_gene: TRBV5-1
j_gene: TRBJ2-5
CDR3nt: TGCGCCAGCGGGCTCCGGACAGGGAAAGAGACCCAGTACTTC
CDR3aa: CASGLRTGKETQYF